This T cell receptor beta chain was sequenced during a study of blood T cell repertoires in COVID-19. Overall study context: PBMCs, B-cell-depleted T cells, or T cells provided the cDNA or gDNA that made up the material.

The CDR3 runs to 19 residues. Repertoires were generated with immunoSEQ multiplex PCR, while TCRdb's copy carries only in-frame clones and drops some. Here the sample spans about 370,000 clones, approximately 92% being singletons. Symptom resolution, clearance, or two negative PCRs marked donors in Cohort 3 as recovered. This TCR derives from a man aged 18-30 years who had recovered from COVID-19. Sequenced sample: PBMCs or T cells enriched from blood (not recorded which). The chain employs TRBV21-1 and TRBJ2-2; TRBD1, the table's D call, was not compared with the DNA. TRBV21-1 is annotated as a pseudogene. CDR3 loop: CASSKTPGQFPADTGELFF. The CDR3 DNA reads TGTGCCAGCAGCAAAACGCCGGGACAGTTTCCGGCGGACACCGGGGAGCTGTTTTTT.